This entry lists 20 T cell receptor beta chains sequenced from one sample in a study of response to subunit inactivated influenza vaccine listed by TCRdb under 2018. Library creation used RT-PCR. These reads were obtained on an Illumina HiSeq 2500. The public reads were reprocessed in TCRdb via fastp at Q25 and MiXCR, keeping in-frame beta chains. Every distinct CDR3 protein forms one entry, paired with its most common genes and DNA. The sample yields just over 300,000 distinct CDR3 sequences; 20% to 25% were counted once. The top ten clonotypes cover about a tenth of the sample. Source: PBMCs from blood, taken 21 months after vaccination. These receptors came from a man between 50 and 69 years old who received an inactivated influenza vaccine. Donor details come from another sample of the same person, matched by shared clones.

The chain recombines TRBV7-8 with TRBJ2-1; D unclear. Per the germline V gene, CDR1 is SGHVS and CDR2 is FQNEAQ. V lost 5 bases and J lost 3, with 8 bases in between. The CDR3 is 13 amino acids. The CDR3 loop is CASSIRRYNEQFF. The CDR3 nucleotides read TGTGCCAGCAGCATCCGACGCTACAATGAGCAGTTCTTC.

The chain couples TRBV5-8 to TRBJ2-7, with D perhaps being TRBD1 or TRBD2 (5 bases each). This CDR3 has 14 amino acids. The germline V and J ends were trimmed by 2 bases and 0 bases, with 9 bases remaining between them. Germline V gives CDR1 SGHTS, CDR2 YDEGEE. CDR3 in DNA: TGTGCCAGCAGCTTCCTGGGGGACTCCTACGAGCAGTACTTC. Its protein is CASSFLGDSYEQYF.

The chain recombines TRBV6-5 with TRBJ1-5; perhaps TRBD1 as D (5 bases). Looked up from germline, CDR1 is MNHEY and CDR2 is SVGAGI. V lost 0 bases, J lost 1 base, and 7 bases lay in between. This CDR3 has 15 amino acids. CDR3 bases: TGTGCCAGCAGTTACTCGGGGGGAAGCAATCAGCCCCAGCATTTT. This encodes CASSYSGGSNQPQHF.

This clonotype was counted a few times. The chain has TRBV5-1 and TRBJ1-5, with 9 bases lining up with TRBD1. V gave up 3 bases and J gave up 2 bases; unmatched junction bases: 3. The germline gives CDR1 SGHRS, CDR2 YFSETQ. This CDR3 region has 15 residues. The CDR3 region has the DNA TGCGCCAGCAGCTCGGGGGACAGGGGCAATCAGCCCCAGCATTTT. Its protein product is CASSSGDRGNQPQHF.

This chain connects TRBV29-1 to TRBJ1-2; D is perhaps TRBD1 (5 bases). The germline gives CDR1 SQVTM, CDR2 ANQGSEA. The CDR3 extends over 13 amino acids. Between the trimmed V and J ends, which lost 4 bases and 5 bases, there was a span of 14 bases. CDR3: CSVVGLRGYGYTF. CDR3 bases: TGCAGCGTTGTAGGTTTACGGGGGTATGGCTACACCTTC.

The V call is TRBV7-2, the J call TRBJ1-6, with D tentatively TRBD1 (5 bases). This CDR3 spans 15 amino acids. The germline CDR1 and CDR2 sequences are SGHTA and FQGNSA. The ends were cut back, 1 base at V and 3 bases at J, with 7 bases in the middle. The CDR3 loop reads CASSLGGYYNSPLHF. DNA of the CDR3: TGTGCCAGCAGCTTAGGGGGGTACTATAATTCACCCCTCCACTTT.

With respect to this clonotype: The germline gene is not matched at one end of the junction; a read error may be the cause. The chain links TRBV6-6 to TRBJ2-7; D is uncertain. Per the germline V gene, CDR1 is MNHNY and CDR2 is SVGAGI (reference sequence). The CDR3 is made up of 11 amino acids. The CDR3 loop reads CASSYGSLKFF. For the CDR3, the DNA is TGTGCCAGCAGTTACGGTTCTTTAAAGTTCTTC.

V and J are TRBV6-2 or TRBV6-3 and TRBJ1-5; D call uncertain. CDR3 length: 13 residues. The germline V and J ends were trimmed by 8 bases and 4 bases, with 12 bases remaining between them. Germline loops: CDR1 MNHEY, CDR2 SVGEGT. The CDR3 spells CASSQIGNQPQHF. For the CDR3, the DNA is TGTGCCAGCTCCCAGATTGGAAATCAGCCCCAGCATTTT.

This clonotype was counted only a few times. In DNA, the CDR3 is TGTGCCAGCAGCTTAGGTCCGTTGTTGGCTTTCTTT. Translating it yields CASSLGPLLAFF. This chain links TRBV7-2 with TRBJ1-1; D is ambiguous. Trimming shortened V by 1 base and J by 11 bases, and 11 bases separated the two germline ends. This CDR3 has 12 residues. Per the germline V gene, CDR1 is SGHTA and CDR2 is FQGNSA.

This clonotype was observed many times. The rearrangement joins TRBV5-1 to TRBJ2-5, with 7 bases matching TRBD2. The CDR3 is 14 residues long. CDR1 and CDR2 (germline): SGHRS, YFSETQ. V trimming: 1 base; J trimming: 4 bases; junction bases outside the gene matches: 4. The CDR3 reads CASSLPGGRETQYF. In nucleotides, the CDR3 is TGCGCCAGCAGCTTGCCGGGGGGAAGAGAGACCCAGTACTTC.

This clonotype came up many times. CDR3 sequence (DNA): TGTGCCATCAGAGGACAGGGGTTGGGAAACACCATATATTTT. It encodes CAIRGQGLGNTIYF. The rearrangement links TRBV10-3 to TRBJ1-3, with 9 bases identical to TRBD1. Losses at the gene ends were 6 bases for V and 4 bases for J; bases not matched to a gene: 4. The CDR3 is 14 residues long. CDR1 is ENHRY, CDR2 SYGVKD, per germline.

This clonotype was recorded many times. The chain links TRBV15 to TRBJ1-2, with D possibly being TRBD1 (5 bases). Between the trimmed V and J ends, which lost 5 bases and 5 bases, there was a span of 21 bases. Germline V gene data show CDR1 as LNHNV and CDR2 as YYDKDF (reference sequence). The CDR3 totals 16 residues. The CDR3 DNA sequence: TGTGCCACCAGCGGATTAGGCAGGACACCTTCATATGGCTACACCTTC. Its translation: CATSGLGRTPSYGYTF.

The V call is TRBV4-2, the J call TRBJ2-2; unclear D gene. This CDR3 contains 13 residues. Germline CDR1 is LGHNA and CDR2 is YNFKEQ. V was pared by 0 bases and J by 5 bases, with 4 bases between. The CDR3 sequence: CASSQERTGELFF. In nucleotides, the CDR3 is TGTGCCAGCAGCCAAGAACGGACCGGGGAGCTGTTTTTT.

V and J are TRBV6-1 and TRBJ2-7; 9 bases map to TRBD1. The V and J ends lost 6 bases and 9 bases, in that order; junction bases with no gene match: 12. The CDR3 contains 14 residues. Germline V lookup: CDR1 MNHNS, CDR2 SASEGT. This CDR3 reads CASRDPGQGFRQYF. CDR3 bases: TGTGCCAGCAGGGACCCGGGACAGGGCTTCCGGCAGTACTTC.

The rearrangement links TRBV6-5 to TRBJ2-1; D is perhaps TRBD2 (6 bases). This CDR3 has 18 amino acids. The ends were cut back, 0 bases at V and 0 bases at J, with 15 bases in the middle. Germline-derived CDR1 and CDR2 are MNHEY and SVGAGI. CDR3 DNA sequence: TGTGCCAGCAGTTACTCTTACGGGGAGGCTCTCTCCTACAATGAGCAGTTCTTC. The encoded protein is CASSYSYGEALSYNEQFF.

The V and J genes are TRBV29-1 and TRBJ2-1; D remains unclear. Trimming left V 3 bases short and J 9 bases short, with 15 bases between. CDR3 length equals 13 residues. CDR1 and CDR2 from the germline V gene are SQVTM and ANQGSEA. The CDR3 reads CSVDILASGEQFF. CDR3 in DNA: TGCAGCGTTGATATTTTGGCGAGTGGTGAGCAGTTCTTC.

This clonotype came up a few times. The rearrangement joins TRBV6-5 to TRBJ1-1; D not resolved. Germline V lookup: CDR1 MNHEY, CDR2 SVGAGI. Trimming cost V 0 bases and J 5 bases, with 10 bases left between them. CDR3 size: 14 residues. This CDR3 is CASSYSSGGTEAFF. CDR3 sequence (DNA): TGTGCCAGCAGTTACTCTAGTGGCGGGACTGAAGCTTTCTTT.

This clonotype has just a few counts. This chain links TRBV6-1 with TRBJ1-5; perhaps TRBD1 as D (5 bases). CDR3 length: 13 residues. With 7 bases removed from V and 8 bases from J, the gap between germline ends came to 15 bases. Germline assignment: CDR1 MNHNS and CDR2 SASEGT. Here the CDR3 DNA reads TGTGCCAGCAATAGAGGGACCGGCGAGCCCCAGCATTTT. Translation: CASNRGTGEPQHF.

The chain recombines TRBV12-3 or TRBV12-4 with TRBJ1-6; D may be TRBD1 (6 bases). With 6 bases removed from V and 5 bases from J, the gap between germline ends came to 14 bases. This CDR3 is 15 amino acids long. CDR3: CASRSGQSDNSPLHF. In DNA, the CDR3 is TGTGCCAGCAGGAGTGGACAGTCAGATAATTCACCCCTCCACTTT.

This clonotype was recorded many times. This chain joins TRBV15 and TRBJ2-5, with D possibly being TRBD2 (5 bases). Germline V lookup: CDR1 LNHNV, CDR2 YYDKDF (reference sequence). This CDR3 has 17 residues. V lost 5 bases and J 2 bases, leaving 21 bases between the germline ends. Written as DNA, the CDR3 is TGTGCCACCAGCCGTGACCGAGGGTTGGCGAGTCAAGAGACCCAGTACTTC. Its protein product is CATSRDRGLASQETQYF.